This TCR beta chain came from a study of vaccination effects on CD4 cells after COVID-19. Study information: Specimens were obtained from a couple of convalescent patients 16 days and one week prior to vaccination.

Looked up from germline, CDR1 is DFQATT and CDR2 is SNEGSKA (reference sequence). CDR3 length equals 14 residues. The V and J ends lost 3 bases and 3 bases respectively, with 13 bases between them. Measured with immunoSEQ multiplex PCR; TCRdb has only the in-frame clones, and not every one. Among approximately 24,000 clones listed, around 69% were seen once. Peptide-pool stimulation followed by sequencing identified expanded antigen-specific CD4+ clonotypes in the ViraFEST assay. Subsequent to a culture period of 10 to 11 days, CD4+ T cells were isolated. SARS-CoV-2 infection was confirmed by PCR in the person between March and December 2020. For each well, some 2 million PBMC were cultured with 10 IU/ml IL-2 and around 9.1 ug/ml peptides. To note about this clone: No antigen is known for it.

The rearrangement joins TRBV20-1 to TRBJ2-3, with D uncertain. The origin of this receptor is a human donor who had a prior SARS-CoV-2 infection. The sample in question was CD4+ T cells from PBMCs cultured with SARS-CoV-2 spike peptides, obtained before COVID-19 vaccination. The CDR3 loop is CSASHGVRTDTQYF. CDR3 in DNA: TGCAGTGCTAGTCATGGAGTGCGGACAGATACGCAGTATTTT.